The clone carrying this T cell receptor (beta chain) was counted only a few times. TCRdb recomputed calls from the RT-PCR reads with MiXCR, one row per CDR3 protein. The sample shows more than 600,000 distinct CDR3 sequences, 13% to 15% of them seen only once. Germline V gene sequence: CDR1 SGHRS, CDR2 YFSETQ. The CDR3 sequence is 13 residues long. Trimming removed 0 bases at V and 8 bases at J, with 11 bases between. The gene calls are TRBV5-1 and TRBJ1-1, with D uncertain. Specimen: memory CD4+ T cells from blood. This TCR came from a female donor in good health, serving as a healthy control. CDR3 sequence reads: CASSLGASREAFF. For the CDR3, the DNA is TGCGCCAGCAGCTTGGGGGCGAGCCGCGAAGCTTTCTTT.